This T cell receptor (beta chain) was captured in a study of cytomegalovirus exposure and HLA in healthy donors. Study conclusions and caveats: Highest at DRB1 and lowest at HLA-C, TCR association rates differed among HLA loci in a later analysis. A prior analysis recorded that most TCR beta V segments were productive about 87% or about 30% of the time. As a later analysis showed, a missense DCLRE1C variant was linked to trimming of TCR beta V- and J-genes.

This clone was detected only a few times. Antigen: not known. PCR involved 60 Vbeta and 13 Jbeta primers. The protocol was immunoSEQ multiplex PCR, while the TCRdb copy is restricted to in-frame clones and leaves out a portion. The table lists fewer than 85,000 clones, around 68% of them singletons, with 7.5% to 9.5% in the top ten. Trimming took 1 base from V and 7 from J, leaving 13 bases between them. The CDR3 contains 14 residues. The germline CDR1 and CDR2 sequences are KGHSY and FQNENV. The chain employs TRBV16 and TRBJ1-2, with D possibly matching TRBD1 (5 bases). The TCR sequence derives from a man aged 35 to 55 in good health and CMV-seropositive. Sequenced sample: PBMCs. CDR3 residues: CASSQYQGESGYTF. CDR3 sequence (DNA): TGTGCCAGCAGCCAATACCAGGGTGAGAGTGGCTACACCTTC.